This T cell receptor beta chain was sequenced for a study of cytomegalovirus exposure and HLA in healthy donors. The study ran its PCR with 60 Vbeta and 13 Jbeta primers. Some clones are missing from TCRdb's copy, which holds only in-frame ones; the method was immunoSEQ multiplex PCR. This sample's table has around 100,000 clones. The CDR3 consists of 15 residues. J gave up 5 bases and V 6 bases, and 7 bases lay outside the gene matches. Germline V lookup: CDR1 LNHDA, CDR2 SQIVND (reference sequence). The sequence came from a man aged 35-49 years in good health and CMV-seronegative. This chain joins TRBV19 and TRBJ2-3, with 11 bases lining up with TRBD2. The sequenced sample consisted of PBMCs. CDR3 DNA: TGTGCCAGTAGCCTTACGACTAGCGGGGTAGATACGCAGTATTTT. Encoded protein: CASSLTTSGVDTQYF.